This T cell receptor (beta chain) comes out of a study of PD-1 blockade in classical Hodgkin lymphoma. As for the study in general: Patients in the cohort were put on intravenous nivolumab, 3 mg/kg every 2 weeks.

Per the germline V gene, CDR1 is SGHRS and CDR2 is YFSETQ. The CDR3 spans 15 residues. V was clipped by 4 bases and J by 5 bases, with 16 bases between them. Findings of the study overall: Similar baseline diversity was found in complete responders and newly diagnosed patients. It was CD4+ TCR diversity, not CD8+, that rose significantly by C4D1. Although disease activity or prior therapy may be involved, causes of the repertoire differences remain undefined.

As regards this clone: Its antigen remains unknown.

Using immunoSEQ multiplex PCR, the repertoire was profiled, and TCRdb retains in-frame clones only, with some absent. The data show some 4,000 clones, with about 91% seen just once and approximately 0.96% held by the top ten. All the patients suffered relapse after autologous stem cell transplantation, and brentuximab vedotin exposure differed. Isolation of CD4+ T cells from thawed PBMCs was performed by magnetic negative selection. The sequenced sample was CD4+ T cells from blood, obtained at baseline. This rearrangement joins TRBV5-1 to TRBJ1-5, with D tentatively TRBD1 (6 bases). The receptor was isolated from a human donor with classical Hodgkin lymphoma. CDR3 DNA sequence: TGCGCCAGCAGCCCCTCAACAGGGCGGGATCAGCCCCAGCATTTT. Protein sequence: CASSPSTGRDQPQHF.